The 18 T cell receptor beta chains below all came from one sample that was sequenced in a study of blood T cell repertoires in COVID-19. TCRdb's copy holds only in-frame clones and misses some; the assay was immunoSEQ multiplex PCR. The sample holds 150,000 to 200,000 clones, around four fifths seen once. Sequences were obtained from PBMCs or T cells enriched from blood (not recorded which). The receptor source for this set is a woman aged 50 to 65 who had recovered from COVID-19.

This sequence joins TRBV15 and TRBJ2-1; 8 nucleotides agree with TRBD2. This CDR3 has 15 residues. J was trimmed by 7 bases and V by 3 bases; bases with no gene match: 8. In germline, CDR1 is LNHNV, CDR2 YYDKDF (reference sequence). The CDR3 reads CATSSTAGGWNEQFF. Written as DNA, the CDR3 is TGTGCCACCAGCAGTACCGCGGGAGGCTGGAATGAGCAGTTCTTC. The entire variable domain, with the rest obtained from reference TRBV15 and TRBJ2-1, is as follows: DAMVIQNPRYQVTQFGKPVTLSCSQTLNHNVMYWYQQKSSQAPKLLFHYYDKDFNNEADTPDNFQSRRPNTSFCFLDIRSPGLGDTAMYLCATSSTAGGWNEQFFGPGTRLTVL.

The V call is TRBV28, the J call TRBJ2-3, with 9 bases fitting TRBD1. V gave up 3 bases and J gave up 4 bases; unmatched junction bases: 8. This CDR3 contains 16 residues. The germline V gene encodes CDR1 MDHEN and CDR2 SYDVKM. The DNA for the CDR3 is TGTGCCAGCAGTTTCGGTCCGGGACAGGGCCCAGATACGCAGTATTTT. Its translation is CASSFGPGQGPDTQYF.

This clone was observed a single time. The chain employs TRBV28 and TRBJ2-7; 11 bases match TRBD1. The CDR3 runs to 15 residues. V gave up 4 bases and J gave up 7 bases; unmatched junction bases: 9. Germline V lookup: CDR1 MDHEN, CDR2 SYDVKM. CDR3: CASSSSGQGAREQYF. CDR3 nucleotides: TGTGCCAGCAGTTCGTCCGGACAGGGGGCGCGAGAGCAGTACTTC.

This clone was counted a few times. A much larger clone differs by one base, so this may be a read error. The rearrangement joins TRBV12-3 or TRBV12-4 to TRBJ1-2, with D unclear. This CDR3 spans 11 amino acids. The V and J ends lost 5 bases and 3 bases respectively, with 4 bases between them. CDR3 in amino acids: CASSLYYGYTF. In nucleotides, the CDR3 is TGTGCCAGCAGTCTCTACTATGGCTACACCTTC.

The chain links TRBV5-6 to TRBJ1-2; D is possibly TRBD1 (6 bases). This CDR3 has 15 amino acids. Trimming took 3 bases from V and 5 from J, leaving 17 bases between them. Germline loops: CDR1 SGHDT, CDR2 YYEEEE. This CDR3 reads CASSWPRQAVYGYTF. DNA for the CDR3: TGTGCCAGCAGCTGGCCCAGACAGGCTGTTTATGGCTACACCTTC.

The chain couples TRBV11-3 to TRBJ2-3, with 9 bases aligning to TRBD2. CDR3 length equals 16 residues. Germline V gene lookup returns CDR1 SGHNT and CDR2 YENEEA. J lost 4 bases, V lost 2 bases, and 7 bases had no gene match. The CDR3 DNA reads TGTGCCAGCAGCTTAAGGGGGAGACTAGCGGCAGATACGCAGTATTTT. Translation: CASSLRGRLAADTQYF.

This chain links TRBV6-2 or TRBV6-3 with TRBJ1-5, with D perhaps matching TRBD1 (6 bases). Trimming pared 2 bases from V and 1 base from J, leaving 21 bases between. This CDR3 spans 19 amino acids. The germline V gene has CDR1 MNHEY and CDR2 SVGEGT. DNA of the CDR3: TGTGCCAGCAGTTACGGGTTGTCACAGGGAGGGATGAGCAATCAGCCCCAGCATTTT. It specifies CASSYGLSQGGMSNQPQHF.

This rearrangement joins TRBV7-2 to TRBJ2-3; TRBD2 aligns across 10 bases. Losses at the gene ends were 7 bases for V and 4 bases for J; bases not matched to a gene: 20. The CDR3 has 19 amino acids. Germline loops: CDR1 SGHTA, CDR2 FQGNSA. The CDR3 region is CASTLRGTSETASADTQYF. The DNA of the CDR3 is TGTGCCAGCACACTTAGAGGGACTAGCGAGACCGCTAGCGCAGATACGCAGTATTTT.

The chain uses TRBV5-1 and TRBJ2-7, with TRBD1 identical over 7 bases. The CDR3 totals 14 residues. Unmatched junction bases numbered 6, after V lost 4 bases and J lost 2 bases. The germline gives CDR1 SGHRS, CDR2 YFSETQ. CDR3 DNA sequence: TGCGCCAGCAGCCTGGACAGGCCTACCTACGAGCAGTACTTC. Its translation is CASSLDRPTYEQYF.

The chain combines TRBV12-3 or TRBV12-4 with TRBJ1-2; D is possibly TRBD1 (6 bases). Trimming stripped 5 bases from V and 8 bases from J, with 12 bases between. There are 12 residues in the CDR3. The CDR3 DNA is TGTGCCAGCAGTCTTCAGACAGGAGGCTACACCTTC. Encoded protein: CASSLQTGGYTF.

This chain connects TRBV10-1 to TRBJ2-7; possible D gene TRBD2, 5 bases. CDR1 WNHNN and CDR2 SYGVQD come from the germline V gene (reference sequence). V shed 5 bases and J shed 2 bases, with 13 bases lying between them. The CDR3 is 14 amino acids. Written as DNA, the CDR3 is TGCGCCAGCAGTATAGTGGGAGCCCCCTACGAGCAGTACTTC. It is translated as CASSIVGAPYEQYF.

The gene calls are TRBV7-2 and TRBJ2-2; D is uncertain. V was cut by 1 base and J by 2 bases, with 14 bases left in between. This CDR3 region has 17 residues. Germline V lookup: CDR1 SGHTA, CDR2 FQGNSA. The CDR3: CASSLVVRQENTGELFF. In DNA form, the CDR3 reads TGTGCCAGCAGCTTAGTGGTAAGGCAGGAAAACACCGGGGAGCTGTTTTTT. Full variable domain (rest looked up from reference TRBV7-2 and TRBJ2-2): GAGVSQSPSNKVTEKGKDVELRCDPISGHTALYWYRQSLGQGLEFLIYFQGNSAPDKSGLPSDRFSAERTGGSVSTLTIQRTQQEDSAVYLCASSLVVRQENTGELFFGEGSRLTVL.

The chain uses TRBV18 and TRBJ1-5, with 7 bases that match TRBD1. After removal of 1 base from V and 4 bases from J, the junction contained 7 bases not matched to a gene. CDR1 and CDR2 from the germline V gene are KGHSH and LQKENI. The CDR3 sequence is 16 residues long. The CDR3 DNA reads as TGTGCCAGCTCACCACAGGGGGCAAACGCGAATCAGCCCCAGCATTTT. It specifies CASSPQGANANQPQHF.

V usage is TRBV5-1 and J usage is TRBJ2-2; D ambiguous. V shed 6 bases and J shed 1 base, with 7 bases lying between them. CDR1 and CDR2 (germline): SGHRS, YFSETQ. The CDR3 spans 13 residues. The CDR3 is CASTPVNTGELFF. CDR3 nucleotide sequence: TGCGCCAGCACCCCCGTGAACACCGGGGAGCTGTTTTTT.

The rearrangement uses TRBV6-2 or TRBV6-3 and TRBJ2-5, with D perhaps TRBD1 (5 bases). Trimming left V 0 bases short and J 5 bases short, with 10 bases between. This CDR3 contains 14 residues. Germline assignment: CDR1 MNHEY and CDR2 SVGEGT. The DNA for the CDR3 is TGTGCCAGCAGTTACTCAGGGGTTGGGGAGACCCAGTACTTC. This encodes CASSYSGVGETQYF.

The chain is built from TRBV11-3 and TRBJ1-1; D gene unclear. Between the trimmed V and J ends, which lost 2 bases and 1 base, there was a span of 5 bases. The CDR3 consists of 13 residues. CDR1 is SGHNT, CDR2 YENEEA, per germline. DNA of the CDR3: TGTGCCAGCAGCTTACGGGAGAACACTGAAGCTTTCTTT. Its protein is CASSLRENTEAFF.

The chain links TRBV5-1 to TRBJ1-4, with D possibly TRBD1 on 6 matching bases. CDR3 size: 14 residues. The V end was cut by 3 bases, the J end by 4 bases, with 10 bases between. The germline V gene has CDR1 SGHRS and CDR2 YFSETQ. The CDR3 here is CASSSGQYNEKLFF. For the CDR3, the DNA is TGCGCCAGCAGCTCTGGACAGTATAATGAAAAACTGTTTTTT.

The V gene is TRBV7-8, the J gene TRBJ2-2; D not certain. V gave up 1 base and J gave up 6 bases, with 9 bases separating them. The CDR3 spans 14 residues. CDR1 is SGHVS, CDR2 FQNEAQ, per germline. CDR3 sequence: CASSLGAAPGELFF. CDR3 nucleotides: TGTGCCAGCAGCTTAGGGGCCGCTCCCGGGGAGCTGTTTTTT.